This TCR beta chain was identified in a study of shared clonotypes between healthy human individuals. This CDR3 is 14 amino acids long. Trimming took 3 bases from V and 3 from J, leaving 12 bases between them. The germline gives CDR1 KGHSH, CDR2 LQKENI. Genomic DNA from each subset was divided evenly over several immunoSEQ plates. Clones were read by immunoSEQ multiplex PCR, and TCRdb kept only the in-frame ones, dropping some. This sample has 2 million to 2.5 million clones, with 85% to 95% found just once. Whole-study findings and limits: Only blood samples were collected, and tissue repertoires likely differ. Among donors, the sharing of clonotypes was expected to be influenced by sequencing depth.

As to this clone: Its specificity is not known.

Every donor was a Caucasian adult from Nashville, Tennessee. This chain connects TRBV18 to TRBJ2-7; D might be TRBD2 (5 bases). The sequence was collected from a man aged 18 to 30 in good health. Some clones in this sample may be carry-over from other donors' samples. Sequenced sample: naive CD4+ T cells from PBMCs. The sample's subset: CD45RA+ positively selected. CDR3 residues: CASSPPPGIYEQYF. CDR3 in DNA: TGTGCCAGCTCACCTCCGCCGGGGATCTACGAGCAGTACTTC.